The T cell receptor beta chain described here comes from a study of shared clonotypes between healthy human individuals. Study results and limitations: Only blood samples were collected, and tissue repertoires likely differ.

This clone was detected once. Its antigen is unknown. Germline V gene lookup returns CDR1 GTSNPN and CDR2 SVGIG (reference sequence). The CDR3 has 14 amino acids. The V gene end was trimmed by 4 bases and the J gene end by 4 bases; junction bases not matched to a gene: 7. The protocol was immunoSEQ multiplex PCR, while the TCRdb copy is restricted to in-frame clones and leaves out a portion. This table has some 2.4 million clones, more than 85% appearing once. The gene calls are TRBV30 and TRBJ2-7; 10 bases fit TRBD2. The receptor was isolated from a man between 18 and 35 years old in good health. Some clones in this sample may be carry-over from other donors' samples. The material sequenced was naive CD4+ T cells from PBMCs. Described subset: CD45RA+ positively selected. DNA of the CDR3: TGTGCCTGGATAAGCGGGAGGGCCGGGTACGAGCAGTACTTC. The encoded protein is CAWISGRAGYEQYF.